This TCR beta chain is drawn from a study of T cell repertoires in cytomegalovirus infection. The overall study: Based on public TCR beta signatures, there were indications of CMV infection and of a matching HLA type.

CDR1 is ENHRY, CDR2 SYGVKD, per germline. The CDR3 consists of 13 residues. V lost 1 base to trimming and J lost 4 bases, with 6 bases between them. Worth noting for this clonotype: Its target is not known.

TCRdb fed the reads into MiXCR, producing one record per CDR3 protein. This sample yields some 940,000 distinct CDR3 sequences, of which around 32% are seen a single time; over 10% belongs to the top ten. Material: cultured CD8+ T cells from PBMCs, obtained from culture after CMV antigen stimulation. V and J are TRBV10-3 and TRBJ2-3; D gene uncertain. The source of this sequence is a human donor in good health (CMV status not recorded). Some clones in this sample may be carry-over from other donors' samples. CDR3 in DNA: TGTGCCATCAGTGAGTGGCTAGCAGATACGCAGTATTTT. Protein product: CAISEWLADTQYF.